Listed below are T cell receptor beta chains from one sample, sequenced in a study of T-cell reconstitution after alpha-beta-depleted transplantation in children. Each CDR3 protein gets one entry after TCRdb re-called the PCR reads with MiXCR. Of 600,000 to 700,000 distinct CDR3 sequences in the sample, around a sixth are singletons; the top ten hold over 0.95%. Sequencing was performed on PBMCs from the stem cell graft donor, taken from the stem cell graft. The receptors derive from a human donor who donated a stem cell graft to a child with acute myeloid leukemia. CDR3s include the opening cysteine and the closing phenylalanine or tryptophan. A D gene is named only where the DNA matches it firmly. Clone size is shown for a subset of rows, as once, few, many or a class of expanded clone.

J,D,V,size,DNA,CDR3
TRBJ2-3,TRBD2,TRBV20-1,many,TGCAGTGCTGTGACTAGCGGGGGGACGGAAACGCAGTATTTT,CSAVTSGGTETQYF
TRBJ2-1,TRBD2,TRBV15,few,TGTGCCACCAGCAGGCCAAGTCTAGCGGGGGGGCATAATGAGCAGTTCTTC,CATSRPSLAGGHNEQFF
TRBJ2-7,-,TRBV20-1,many,TGCAGTGCTAGTAGGGTCGGACAGTACTACGAGCAGTACTTC,CSASRVGQYYEQYF
TRBJ2-7,TRBD1,TRBV18,few,TGTGCCAGCTCAATGTCCGGGACAGCTTCCTACGAGCAGTACTTC,CASSMSGTASYEQYF
TRBJ2-5,-,TRBV5-6,few,TGTGCCAGCAGCTTGGGGGGTTCAGAAGAGACCCAGTACTTC,CASSLGGSEETQYF
TRBJ1-2,TRBD1,TRBV6-1,few,TGTGCCAGCAGTGAACAAAGGACAGGATACTATGGCTACACCTTC,CASSEQRTGYYGYTF
TRBJ2-5,-,TRBV9,few,TGTGCCAGCAGCCCAAGAGAGGGGAGACAGCGGTACTTC,CASSPREGRQRYF
TRBJ2-1,-,TRBV7-9,many,TGTGCCAGCAGCTTAACACAGGCCCACAATGAGCAGTTCTTC,CASSLTQAHNEQFF
TRBJ2-1,TRBD1,TRBV20-1,many,TGCAGTGCTCTAGAAGGACAGGGGAGGAATGAGCAGTTCTTC,CSALEGQGRNEQFF
TRBJ2-1,TRBD2,TRBV29-1,many,TGCAGCGTTAAATGGCGTCTAGCGGGCGATGAGCAGTTCTTC,CSVKWRLAGDEQFF
TRBJ2-5,-,TRBV29-1,many,TGCAGCGTTGTCCTCTACCAAGAGACCCAGTACTTC,CSVVLYQETQYF
TRBJ1-3,-,TRBV20-1,many,TGCAGTGCTAGAGAACCAAATCACCGGACGCGTACTGGAAACACCATATATTTT,CSAREPNHRTRTGNTIYF
TRBJ1-2,TRBD1,TRBV4-3,few,TGCGCCAGCAGCCAAGATGGCCCGGGACAGACCCTCTATGGCTACACCTTC,CASSQDGPGQTLYGYTF
TRBJ2-7,TRBD1,TRBV30,-,TGTGCCTGGACGAGGACAGGGGTCTCCTACGAGCAGTACTTC,CAWTRTGVSYEQYF
TRBJ2-1,-,TRBV5-6,few,TGTGCCAGCAGCTTTTTAGTAGCTTACAATGAGCAGTTCTTC,CASSFLVAYNEQFF
TRBJ2-1,-,TRBV13,-,TGTGCCAGCAGCTCCCTGACTAGGGGTGAGCAGTTCTTC,CASSSLTRGEQFF
TRBJ2-2,-,TRBV28,-,TGTGCCAGCAGTTACCCCCCTGTAGAGGCCCTATACACCGGGGAGCTGTTTTTT,CASSYPPVEALYTGELFF
TRBJ1-1,-,TRBV5-1,few,TGCGCCAGCAGCTTGGAGGGGTTCACTGAAGCTTTCTTT,CASSLEGFTEAFF
TRBJ2-1,TRBD1,TRBV11-2,-,TGTGCCAGCAGCTTCCGGGACAGGGTCTGGGAGCAGTTCTTC,CASSFRDRVWEQFF
TRBJ2-3,-,TRBV20-1,many,TGCAGTGCTCCGCCGCACCCTAGCACAGATACGCAGTATTTT,CSAPPHPSTDTQYF
TRBJ2-3,-,TRBV24-1,-,TGTGCCACCAGTGATTGGTCAGGTCGGAGGAGCACAGATACGCAGTATTTT,CATSDWSGRRSTDTQYF
TRBJ2-5,TRBD2,TRBV7-2,-,TGTGCCAGCAGCTTAGCGCGCTCTAGCGGGCAAGAGACCCAGTACTTC,CASSLARSSGQETQYF
TRBJ1-6,-,TRBV10-3,-,TGTGCCATCAGTGAGGGGGGGGCCTCCTATAATTCACCCCTCCACTTT,CAISEGGASYNSPLHF
TRBJ2-3,TRBD1,TRBV6-2/TRBV6-3,-,TGTGCCAGCAGTTACCGAGGATGGGGACAGGGCACAGATACGCAGTATTTT,CASSYRGWGQGTDTQYF
TRBJ2-1,-,TRBV5-1,few,TGCGCCAGCAGCTTGGATTCTACGGATGAGCAGTTCTTC,CASSLDSTDEQFF
TRBJ2-5,-,TRBV5-1,-,TGCGCCAGCAGCTTCTCCCCAGTCGTGGACAGCCTCCAAGAGACCCAGTACTTC,CASSFSPVVDSLQETQYF
TRBJ2-1,TRBD2,TRBV27,-,TGTGCCAGCAGTCCTTCTAGCGGGGGGGGCTCGAAACAGTTCTTC,CASSPSSGGGSKQFF
TRBJ2-3,TRBD1,TRBV14,many,TGTGCCAGCAGCCCCACGGGACAGGTCCGCATATGGGGCACAGATACGCAGTATTTT,CASSPTGQVRIWGTDTQYF
TRBJ1-6,TRBD1,TRBV20-1,few,TGCAGTGCTAGGGAACAGGGGAGATCACCCCTCCACTTT,CSAREQGRSPLHF
TRBJ2-7,-,TRBV7-2,many,TGTGCCAGCAGCCTCGGAGGGTTGGGCTACGAGCAGTACTTC,CASSLGGLGYEQYF
TRBJ1-5,-,TRBV6-1,-,TGTGCCAGCAGAGAACGGGGGGCGGGCGGGAATCAGCCCCAGCATTTT,CASRERGAGGNQPQHF
TRBJ2-1,-,TRBV20-1,few,TGCAGTGCTAGCTTTTGGCAGGGAGGTTCCTACAATGAGCAGTTCTTC,CSASFWQGGSYNEQFF
TRBJ2-3,-,TRBV7-8,-,TGTGCCAGCAGCGCCGGGACCTCTAGCACAGATACGCAGTATTTT,CASSAGTSSTDTQYF
TRBJ1-1,-,TRBV7-2,many,TGTGCCAGCAGCTTAGTACCGGGACGGTACACTGAAGCTTTCTTT,CASSLVPGRYTEAFF
TRBJ1-5,-,TRBV12-3/TRBV12-4,-,TGTGCCAGCAGTTTTGAAAGACCTAATCAGCCCCAGCATTTT,CASSFERPNQPQHF
TRBJ2-1,TRBD2,TRBV7-2,many,TGTGCCAGCAGCTTAGGGGACTACACGGACAATGAGCAGTTCTTC,CASSLGDYTDNEQFF
TRBJ1-3,-,TRBV6-1,few,TGTGCCAGCAGTGAAGCGCGTGGAGGTTCCTCTGGAAACACCATATATTTT,CASSEARGGSSGNTIYF
TRBJ1-3,-,TRBV10-3,many,TGTGCCATCAGTGAGCCGGACAGCTCTGGAAACACCATATATTTT,CAISEPDSSGNTIYF
TRBJ1-2,-,TRBV20-1,many,TGCAGTGGGGGTGTATCTAACTATGGCTACACCTTC,CSGGVSNYGYTF
TRBJ1-4,-,TRBV14,-,TGTGCCAGCAGCTCCCTCGGGCAGGGACTGAAACTGTTTTTT,CASSSLGQGLKLFF
TRBJ1-5,-,TRBV12-3/TRBV12-4,-,TGTGCCAGCAGCCCCAGGTCCCAAAGAAATCAGCCCCAGCATTTT,CASSPRSQRNQPQHF
TRBJ1-2,-,TRBV12-3/TRBV12-4,-,TGTGCCAGCAGTTTTACCGGGATGGATGGCTACACCTTC,CASSFTGMDGYTF
TRBJ1-2,TRBD1,TRBV24-1,many,TGTGCCACCAGTCCCAGACAGGGGTCCTATGGCTACACCTTC,CATSPRQGSYGYTF
TRBJ2-5,TRBD2,TRBV7-2,many,TGTGCCAGCAGCTTTAGCGGGGGAGACGCCCCAAGAGAGACCCAGTACTTC,CASSFSGGDAPRETQYF
TRBJ2-1,-,TRBV30,few,TGTGCCTGGAGAGGGGCGGTGCTGGGGGATGAGCAGTTCTTC,CAWRGAVLGDEQFF
TRBJ1-2,-,TRBV5-1,few,TGCGCCAGCAGCTTGACCTCCGGGACTTATGGCTACACCTTC,CASSLTSGTYGYTF
TRBJ1-4,TRBD1,TRBV5-1,few,TGCGCCAGCAGCTTCAGCCAGGGGGCGGTCCCAGAAAAACTGTTTTTT,CASSFSQGAVPEKLFF